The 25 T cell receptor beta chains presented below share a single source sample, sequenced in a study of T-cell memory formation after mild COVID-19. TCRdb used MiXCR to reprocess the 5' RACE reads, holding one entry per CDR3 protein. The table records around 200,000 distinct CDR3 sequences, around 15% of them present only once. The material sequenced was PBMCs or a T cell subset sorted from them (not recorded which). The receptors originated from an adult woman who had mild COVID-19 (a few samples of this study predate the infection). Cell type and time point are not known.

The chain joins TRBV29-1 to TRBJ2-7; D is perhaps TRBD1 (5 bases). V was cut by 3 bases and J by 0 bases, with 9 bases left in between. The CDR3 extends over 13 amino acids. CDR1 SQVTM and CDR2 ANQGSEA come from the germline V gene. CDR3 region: CSVDDSSSYEQYF. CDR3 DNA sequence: TGCAGCGTTGATGACAGTAGCTCCTACGAGCAGTACTTC.

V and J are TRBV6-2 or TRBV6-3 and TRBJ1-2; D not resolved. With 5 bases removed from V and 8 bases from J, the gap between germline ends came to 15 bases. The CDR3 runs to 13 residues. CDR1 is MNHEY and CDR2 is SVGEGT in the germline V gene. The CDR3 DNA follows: TGTGCCAGCAGTCCTGCCCGGAACGGGGGCTACACCTTC. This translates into CASSPARNGGYTF.

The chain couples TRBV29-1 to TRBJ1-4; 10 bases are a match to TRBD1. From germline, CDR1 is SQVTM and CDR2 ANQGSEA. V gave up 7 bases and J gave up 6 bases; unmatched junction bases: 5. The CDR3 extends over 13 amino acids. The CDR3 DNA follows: TGCAGCGCTCGGACAGGGGGAGATGAAAAACTGTTTTTT. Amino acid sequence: CSARTGGDEKLFF.

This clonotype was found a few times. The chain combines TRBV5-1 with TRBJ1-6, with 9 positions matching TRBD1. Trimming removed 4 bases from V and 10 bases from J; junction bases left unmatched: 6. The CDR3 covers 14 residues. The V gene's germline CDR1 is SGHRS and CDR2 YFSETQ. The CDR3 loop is CASSGGQGDSPLHF. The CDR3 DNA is TGCGCCAGCAGCGGGGGACAGGGAGACTCACCCCTCCACTTT.

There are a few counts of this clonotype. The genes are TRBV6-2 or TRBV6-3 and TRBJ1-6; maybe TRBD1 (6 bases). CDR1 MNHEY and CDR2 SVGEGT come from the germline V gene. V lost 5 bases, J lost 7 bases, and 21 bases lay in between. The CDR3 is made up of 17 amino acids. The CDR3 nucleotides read TGTGCCAGCAGTGCCTTGGACAGCGGCAGGAACAATTCACCCCTCCACTTT. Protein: CASSALDSGRNNSPLHF.

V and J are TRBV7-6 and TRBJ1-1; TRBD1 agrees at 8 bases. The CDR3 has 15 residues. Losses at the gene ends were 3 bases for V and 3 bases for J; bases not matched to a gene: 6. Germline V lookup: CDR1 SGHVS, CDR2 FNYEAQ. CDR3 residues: CASSFQGAGDTEAFF. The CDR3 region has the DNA TGTGCCAGCAGCTTCCAGGGGGCCGGGGACACTGAAGCTTTCTTT.

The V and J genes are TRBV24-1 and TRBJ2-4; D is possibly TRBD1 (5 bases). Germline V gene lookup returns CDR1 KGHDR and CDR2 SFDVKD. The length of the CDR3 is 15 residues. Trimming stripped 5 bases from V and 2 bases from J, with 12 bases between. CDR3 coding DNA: TGTGCCACCAGTGGGGCAGGGCCAACCAAAAACATTCAGTACTTC. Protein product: CATSGAGPTKNIQYF.

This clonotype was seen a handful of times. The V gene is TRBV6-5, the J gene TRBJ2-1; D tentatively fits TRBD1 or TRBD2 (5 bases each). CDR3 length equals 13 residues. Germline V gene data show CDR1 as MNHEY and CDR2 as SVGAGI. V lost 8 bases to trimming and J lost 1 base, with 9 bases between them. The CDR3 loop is CASRWGSYNEQFF. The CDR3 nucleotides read TGTGCCAGCCGGTGGGGGTCCTACAATGAGCAGTTCTTC.

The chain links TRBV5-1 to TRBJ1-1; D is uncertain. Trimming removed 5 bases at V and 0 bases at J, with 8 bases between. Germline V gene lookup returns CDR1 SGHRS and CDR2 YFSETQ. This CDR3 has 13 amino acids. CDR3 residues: CASRVGMNTEAFF. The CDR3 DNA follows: TGCGCCAGCAGGGTAGGAATGAACACTGAAGCTTTCTTT.

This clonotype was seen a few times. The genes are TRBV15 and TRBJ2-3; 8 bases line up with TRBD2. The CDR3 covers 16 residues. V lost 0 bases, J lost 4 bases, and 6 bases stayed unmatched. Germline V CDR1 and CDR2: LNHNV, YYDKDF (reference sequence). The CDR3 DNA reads TGTGCCACCAGCAGAGAAGCGGGGGTAAGGGCAGATACGCAGTATTTT. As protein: CATSREAGVRADTQYF.

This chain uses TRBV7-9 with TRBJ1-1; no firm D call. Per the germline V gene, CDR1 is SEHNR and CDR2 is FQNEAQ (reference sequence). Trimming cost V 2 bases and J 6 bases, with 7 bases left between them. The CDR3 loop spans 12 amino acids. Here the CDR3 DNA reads TGTGCCAGCAGCTTATCGTTGGCTGAAGCTTTCTTT. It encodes CASSLSLAEAFF.

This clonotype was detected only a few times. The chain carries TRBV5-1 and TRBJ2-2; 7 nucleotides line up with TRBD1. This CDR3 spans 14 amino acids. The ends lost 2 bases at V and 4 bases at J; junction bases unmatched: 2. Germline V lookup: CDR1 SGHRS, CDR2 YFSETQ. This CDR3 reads CASSFPGGTGELFF. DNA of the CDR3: TGCGCCAGCAGCTTCCCAGGGGGCACCGGGGAGCTGTTTTTT.

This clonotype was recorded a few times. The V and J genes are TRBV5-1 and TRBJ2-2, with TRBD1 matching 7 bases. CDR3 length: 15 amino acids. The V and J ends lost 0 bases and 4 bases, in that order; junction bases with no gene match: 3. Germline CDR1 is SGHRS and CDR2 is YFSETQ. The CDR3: CASSLEQGITGELFF. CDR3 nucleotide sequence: TGCGCCAGCAGCTTGGAACAGGGGATCACCGGGGAGCTGTTTTTT.

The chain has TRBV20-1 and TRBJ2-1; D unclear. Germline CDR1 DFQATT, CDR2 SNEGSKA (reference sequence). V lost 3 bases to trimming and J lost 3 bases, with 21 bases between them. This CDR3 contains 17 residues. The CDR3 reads CSASQFSGRRNYNEQFF. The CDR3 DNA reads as TGCAGTGCTAGTCAATTTTCAGGACGGCGAAACTACAATGAGCAGTTCTTC.

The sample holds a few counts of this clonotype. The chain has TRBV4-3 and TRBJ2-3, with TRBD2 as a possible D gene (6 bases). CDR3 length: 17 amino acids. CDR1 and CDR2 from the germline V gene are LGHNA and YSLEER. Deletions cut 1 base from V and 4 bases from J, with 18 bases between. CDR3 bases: TGCGCCAGCAGCCAAGGCCCCACTAGCAGGATTGCAGATACGCAGTATTTT. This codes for CASSQGPTSRIADTQYF.

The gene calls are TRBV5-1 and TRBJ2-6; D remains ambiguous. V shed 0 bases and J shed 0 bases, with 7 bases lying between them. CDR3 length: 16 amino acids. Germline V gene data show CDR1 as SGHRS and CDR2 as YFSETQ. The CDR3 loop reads CASSLAAGSGANVLTF. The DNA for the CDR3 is TGCGCCAGCAGCTTGGCGGCAGGCTCTGGGGCCAACGTCCTGACTTTC.

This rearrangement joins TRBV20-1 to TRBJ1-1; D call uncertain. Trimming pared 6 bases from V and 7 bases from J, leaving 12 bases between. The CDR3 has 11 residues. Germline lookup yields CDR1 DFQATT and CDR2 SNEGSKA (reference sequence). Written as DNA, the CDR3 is TGCAGTGCCACGATCGGGGTTGAAGCTTTCTTT. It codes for CSATIGVEAFF.

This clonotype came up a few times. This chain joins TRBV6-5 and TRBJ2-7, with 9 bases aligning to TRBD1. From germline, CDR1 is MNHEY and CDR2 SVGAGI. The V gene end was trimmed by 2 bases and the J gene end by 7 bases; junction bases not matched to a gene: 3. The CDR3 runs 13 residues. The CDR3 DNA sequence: TGTGCCAGCAGTTACGGGACAGGGTCGGAGCAGTACTTC. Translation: CASSYGTGSEQYF.

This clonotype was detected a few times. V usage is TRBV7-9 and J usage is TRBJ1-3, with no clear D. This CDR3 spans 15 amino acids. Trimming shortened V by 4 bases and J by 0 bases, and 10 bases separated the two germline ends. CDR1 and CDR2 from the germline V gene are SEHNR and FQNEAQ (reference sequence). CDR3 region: CASSSSVLSGNTIYF. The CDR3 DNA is TGTGCCAGCAGCTCCTCAGTACTCTCTGGAAACACCATATATTTT.

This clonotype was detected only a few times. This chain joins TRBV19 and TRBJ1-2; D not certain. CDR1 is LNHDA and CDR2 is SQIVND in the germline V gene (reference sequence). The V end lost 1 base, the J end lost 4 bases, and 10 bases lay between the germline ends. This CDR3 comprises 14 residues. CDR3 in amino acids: CASSIAAQGYGYTF. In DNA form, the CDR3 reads TGTGCCAGTAGTATAGCCGCACAAGGCTATGGCTACACCTTC.

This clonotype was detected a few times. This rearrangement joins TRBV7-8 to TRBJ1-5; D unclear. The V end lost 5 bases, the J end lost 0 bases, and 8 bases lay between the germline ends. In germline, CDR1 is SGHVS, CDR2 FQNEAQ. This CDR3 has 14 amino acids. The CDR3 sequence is CASSPADSNQPQHF. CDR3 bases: TGTGCCAGCAGCCCGGCGGATAGCAATCAGCCCCAGCATTTT. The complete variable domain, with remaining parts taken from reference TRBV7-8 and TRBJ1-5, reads GAGVSQSPRYKVAKRGQDVALRCDPISGHVSLFWYQQALGQGPEFLTYFQNEAQLDKSGLPSDRFFAERPEGSVSTLKIQRTQQEDSAVYLCASSPADSNQPQHFGDGTRLSIL.

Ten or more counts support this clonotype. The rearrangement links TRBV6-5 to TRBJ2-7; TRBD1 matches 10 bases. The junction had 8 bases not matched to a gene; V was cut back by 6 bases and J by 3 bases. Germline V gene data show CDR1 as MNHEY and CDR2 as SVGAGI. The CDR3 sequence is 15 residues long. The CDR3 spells CASSPDRGQNYEQYF. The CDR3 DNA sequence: TGTGCCAGCAGCCCTGACAGGGGGCAGAACTACGAGCAGTACTTC.

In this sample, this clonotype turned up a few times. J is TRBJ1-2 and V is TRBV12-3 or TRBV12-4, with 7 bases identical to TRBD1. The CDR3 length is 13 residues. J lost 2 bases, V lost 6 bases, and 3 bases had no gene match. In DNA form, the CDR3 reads TGTGCCAGCAGCCAGGACAGGAACTATGGCTACACCTTC. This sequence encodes CASSQDRNYGYTF.

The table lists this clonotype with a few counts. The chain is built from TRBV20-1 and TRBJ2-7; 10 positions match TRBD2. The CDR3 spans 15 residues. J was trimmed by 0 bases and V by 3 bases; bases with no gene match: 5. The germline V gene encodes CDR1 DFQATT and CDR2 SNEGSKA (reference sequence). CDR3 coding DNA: TGCAGTGCTAGGGTGCTAGCGGGGGCCTCCTACGAGCAGTACTTC. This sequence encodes CSARVLAGASYEQYF.

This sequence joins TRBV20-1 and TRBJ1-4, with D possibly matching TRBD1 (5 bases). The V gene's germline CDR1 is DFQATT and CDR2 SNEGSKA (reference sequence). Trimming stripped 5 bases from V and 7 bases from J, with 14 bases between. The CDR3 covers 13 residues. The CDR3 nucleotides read TGCAGTGCTTTTGGGGGAGTTGGTGAAAAACTGTTTTTT. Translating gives CSAFGGVGEKLFF.